These 30 T cell receptor beta chains came from one sample sequenced in a study of cytomegalovirus exposure and HLA in healthy donors. Primers included in the PCR were 60 Vbeta and 13 Jbeta primers. TCRdb's table, derived via immunoSEQ multiplex PCR, lists solely in-frame clones and lacks some. The sample shows about 110,000 clones, and approximately 6.8% sits with its ten largest clones. The sequenced material came from PBMCs. The source of these receptors is a man in his forties in good health and CMV-seropositive.

The rearrangement uses TRBV18 and TRBJ2-5; D is undetermined. The CDR3 length is 11 residues. Germline V gene lookup returns CDR1 KGHSH and CDR2 LQKENI. Trimming took off 3 bases at V and 7 bases at J, with 6 bases between the two ends. The CDR3 sequence is CASSPTGTQYF. The CDR3 nucleotides are TGTGCCAGCTCACCGACTGGGACCCAGTACTTC.

The chain carries TRBV27 and TRBJ2-4, with 7 bases that match TRBD1. Germline V CDR1 and CDR2: MNHEY, SMNVEV (reference sequence). This CDR3 contains 13 residues. The trim removed 5 bases at V and 9 bases at J, leaving 7 bases unmatched. CDR3 in DNA: TGTGCCAGCAGTAAGACAGGGTCCGGCATTCAGTACTTC. It encodes CASSKTGSGIQYF.

The CDR3 DNA reads as TGTGCCAGCAGCTCACAGGGTTTGAACACTGAAGCTTTCTTT. Translation gives CASSSQGLNTEAFF. The J gene is TRBJ1-1, the V gene TRBV7-9; perhaps TRBD1 as D (6 bases). Trimming took 4 bases from V and 0 from J, leaving 9 bases between them. CDR1 and CDR2 (germline): SEHNR, FQNEAQ (reference sequence). The CDR3 has 14 residues.

This chain uses TRBV7-9 with TRBJ2-1; the match to TRBD2 covers 9 bases. This CDR3 is 14 amino acids long. The V gene end was trimmed by 7 bases and the J gene end by 10 bases; junction bases not matched to a gene: 11. The V gene's germline CDR1 is SEHNR and CDR2 FQNEAQ (reference sequence). CDR3 sequence reads: CASIPASGTHEQFF. CDR3 bases: TGTGCCAGCATCCCCGCTAGCGGGACCCACGAGCAGTTCTTC.

This chain connects TRBV5-6 to TRBJ2-2; perhaps TRBD2 as D (6 bases). The length of the CDR3 is 17 residues. V lost 0 bases to trimming and J lost 6 bases, with 18 bases between them. Germline assignment: CDR1 SGHDT and CDR2 YYEEEE. CDR3 in amino acids: CASSLAGWRGEAGELFF. DNA of the CDR3: TGTGCCAGCAGCTTGGCCGGTTGGCGAGGGGAGGCCGGGGAGCTGTTTTTT.

The chain uses TRBV7-9 and TRBJ1-3; 8 bases line up with TRBD1. The germline gives CDR1 SEHNR, CDR2 FQNEAQ (reference sequence). V trimming: 5 bases; J trimming: 1 base; junction bases outside the gene matches: 10. CDR3 length: 17 amino acids. The CDR3 DNA is TGTGCCAGCAGCCCCAGGACAGGGCTCGGTTCTGGAAACACCATATATTTT. Protein: CASSPRTGLGSGNTIYF.

The CDR3 sequence is CASSLSFRGYEQYF. The CDR3 DNA reads as TGTGCCAGCAGCTTGAGTTTCAGAGGTTACGAGCAGTACTTC. The chain links TRBV5-6 to TRBJ2-7; D uncertain. This CDR3 is built from 14 residues. Trimming stripped 1 base from V and 4 bases from J, with 12 bases between. CDR1 and CDR2 (germline): SGHDT, YYEEEE.

The chain employs TRBV29-1 and TRBJ2-5; tentatively, D is TRBD2 (7 bases). The germline V and J ends were trimmed by 7 bases and 5 bases, with 17 bases remaining between them. The CDR3 contains 13 residues. Germline CDR1 and CDR2: SQVTM and ANQGSEA. The CDR3 bases are TGCAGCGAAGTCGGAGGGGGGGGTGAGACCCAGTACTTC. It specifies CSEVGGGGETQYF.

The chain links TRBV7-9 to TRBJ2-1, with D possibly TRBD2 on 5 matching bases. The CDR3 length is 13 residues. Trimming shortened V by 7 bases and J by 9 bases, and 16 bases separated the two germline ends. Germline V lookup: CDR1 SEHNR, CDR2 FQNEAQ (reference sequence). DNA of the CDR3: TGTGCCAGCATCACTCCGCGGGCGGGTGAGCAGTTCTTC. This encodes CASITPRAGEQFF.

This chain links TRBV29-1 with TRBJ2-6, with 11 bases identical to TRBD1. V lost 7 bases and J lost 4; bases outside the gene matches: 9. Germline-derived CDR1 and CDR2 are SQVTM and ANQGSEA. The CDR3 covers 16 residues. The CDR3 protein is CSGLGQGVSGANVLTF. The CDR3 DNA reads as TGCAGCGGGCTGGGACAGGGGGTGTCCGGGGCCAACGTCCTGACTTTC.

The DNA for the CDR3 is TGTGCCAGCAGCGTAGCTGGGGCGGTCCAAGAGACCCAGTACTTC. As protein: CASSVAGAVQETQYF. The rearrangement joins TRBV9 to TRBJ2-5; D perhaps matches TRBD1 (5 bases). The CDR3 length is 15 residues. Germline loops: CDR1 SGDLS, CDR2 YYNGEE. Between the trimmed V and J ends, which lost 0 bases and 1 base, there was a span of 10 bases.

This rearrangement joins TRBV19 to TRBJ1-2, with D perhaps matching TRBD1 (6 bases). Trimming took off 6 bases at V and 13 bases at J, with 24 bases between the two ends. The germline gives CDR1 LNHDA, CDR2 SQIVND (reference sequence). The CDR3 sequence is 14 residues long. CDR3 nucleotides: TGTGCCAGTAGAGGACCCGGGACAATACCGGCCCTCACCTTC. It is translated as CASRGPGTIPALTF.

The V call is TRBV7-6, the J call TRBJ2-5; 9 bases match TRBD2. The J call may be incorrect, as the DNA end agrees better with TRBJ2-7. Germline CDR1 and CDR2: SGHVS and FNYEAQ. There are 15 residues in the CDR3. The CDR3 coding sequence is TGTGCCAGCAGCTTAGCTAGCGGGGGTACCTACGAGCAGTACTTC. Residues: CASSLASGGTYEQYF.

This chain joins TRBV2 and TRBJ1-5, with 7 bases fitting TRBD1. This CDR3 is built from 13 residues. CDR1 and CDR2 from the germline V gene are SNHLY and FYNNEI. Losses at the gene ends were 5 bases for V and 6 bases for J; bases not matched to a gene: 4. The DNA for the CDR3 is TGTGCCAGCAGTACCCGGACAGGTCAGCCCCAGCATTTT. It yields the protein CASSTRTGQPQHF. Variable domain in full (rest from reference TRBV2 and TRBJ1-5): EPEVTQTPSHQVTQMGQEVILRCVPISNHLYFYWYRQILGQKVEFLVSFYNNEISEKSEIFDDQFSVERPDGSNFTLKIRSTKLEDSAMYFCASSTRTGQPQHFGDGTRLSIL.

The chain employs TRBV7-9 and TRBJ2-1; TRBD2 matches 13 bases. The V segment lost 7 bases and the J segment 6 bases; nucleotides outside the gene matches: 6. CDR3 length: 15 amino acids. Germline values: CDR1 SEHNR, CDR2 FQNEAQ (reference sequence). In DNA, the CDR3 is TGTGCCAGCAAGAGTCGGACTAGCGGGAGCAATGAGCAGTTCTTC. Amino acids: CASKSRTSGSNEQFF.

The chain recombines TRBV10-3 with TRBJ1-2, with D possibly being TRBD1 (6 bases). V lost 6 bases to trimming and J lost 7 bases, with 9 bases between them. Germline assignment: CDR1 ENHRY and CDR2 SYGVKD. The CDR3 is 11 residues long. The CDR3 bases are TGTGCCATCAGATACAGGGCTGGCTACACCTTC. Translated: CAIRYRAGYTF.

The chain combines TRBV2 with TRBJ2-2; TRBD2 might be the D (5 bases). The CDR3 runs to 15 residues. Germline V gene sequence: CDR1 SNHLY, CDR2 FYNNEI. Trimming removed 4 bases from V and 0 bases from J, with 9 bases in between. CDR3 in amino acids: CASSVEGANTGELFF. Written as DNA, the CDR3 is TGTGCCAGCAGTGTAGAGGGAGCGAACACCGGGGAGCTGTTTTTT.

The chain links TRBV6-5 to TRBJ2-1; 10 nucleotides line up with TRBD2. Germline CDR1 and CDR2: MNHEY and SVGAGI. After removal of 6 bases from V and 7 bases from J, the junction contained 3 bases not matched to a gene. The CDR3 spans 13 residues. The CDR3 DNA reads as TGTGCCAGCAGCCGGACTAGCGGAAATGAGCAGTTCTTC. Translating it yields CASSRTSGNEQFF.

The chain uses TRBV29-1 and TRBJ2-7; possibly TRBD2 for D (5 bases). The CDR3 is 14 residues long. Between the trimmed V and J ends, which lost 0 bases and 0 bases, there was a span of 9 bases. Looked up from germline, CDR1 is SQVTM and CDR2 is ANQGSEA. CDR3 in DNA: TGCAGCGTTGAAGATGGGGAGAGCTCCTACGAGCAGTACTTC. Its protein is CSVEDGESSYEQYF.

The chain couples TRBV29-1 to TRBJ2-5, with D uncertain. V shed 4 bases and J shed 5 bases, with 14 bases lying between them. CDR1 SQVTM and CDR2 ANQGSEA come from the germline V gene. This CDR3 spans 13 amino acids. The chain's CDR3 is CSVGAGAWETQYF. The CDR3 nucleotides read TGCAGCGTTGGGGCAGGCGCCTGGGAGACCCAGTACTTC.

CDR3 protein: CASNPGTGETQYF. CDR3 in DNA: TGTGCCAGCAACCCCGGGACAGGGGAGACCCAGTACTTC. V and J are TRBV9 and TRBJ2-5; TRBD1 aligns across 9 bases. The CDR3 loop spans 13 amino acids. V was pared by 6 bases and J by 5 bases, with 5 bases of the junction left unmatched. Germline V lookup: CDR1 SGDLS, CDR2 YYNGEE.

The genes are TRBV4-1 and TRBJ1-3; 8 nucleotides align to TRBD1. The CDR3 sequence is 14 residues long. Losses at the gene ends were 3 bases for V and 7 bases for J; bases not matched to a gene: 5. CDR1 is MGHRA and CDR2 is YSYEKL in the germline V gene. CDR3 DNA sequence: TGCGCCAGCAGCCAGACCCGGACAGGGAACACCATATATTTT. Protein: CASSQTRTGNTIYF.

This rearrangement joins TRBV28 to TRBJ2-2; 8 nucleotides agree with TRBD1. Looked up from germline, CDR1 is MDHEN and CDR2 is SYDVKM. J lost 3 bases, V lost 11 bases, and 8 bases had no gene match. This CDR3 has 14 residues. The CDR3 sequence: CAVRQGLYTGELFF. The CDR3 nucleotides read TGTGCCGTAAGACAGGGGTTATACACCGGGGAGCTGTTTTTT.

The CDR3 DNA follows: TGTGCCAGTAGTATACGAAGGGGCGATGAGCAGTTCTTC. Protein sequence: CASSIRRGDEQFF. The chain combines TRBV19 with TRBJ2-1; perhaps TRBD1 as D (5 bases). This CDR3 is built from 13 residues. The V gene's germline CDR1 is LNHDA and CDR2 SQIVND (reference sequence). V was shortened by 2 bases and J by 8 bases, with 10 bases between the two germline ends.

The V and J genes are TRBV10-3 and TRBJ2-5, with D possibly matching TRBD2 (7 bases). Germline values: CDR1 ENHRY, CDR2 SYGVKD. Trimming cost V 3 bases and J 5 bases, with 19 bases left between them. This CDR3 is 16 amino acids long. The CDR3 DNA sequence: TGTGCCATCAGTGAAGGGGGGAGGGCCTCTTGGGAGACCCAGTACTTC. Translation: CAISEGGRASWETQYF.

The chain has TRBV4-1 and TRBJ2-7; the D gene is possibly TRBD2 (6 bases). The germline V and J ends were trimmed by 0 bases and 2 bases, with 11 bases remaining between them. Germline V gene data show CDR1 as MGHRA and CDR2 as YSYEKL. The CDR3 totals 15 residues. In nucleotides, the CDR3 is TGCGCCAGCAGCCAAGAGGGGACTGGTCCCTACGAGCAGTACTTC. As protein: CASSQEGTGPYEQYF.

The chain is built from TRBV5-4 and TRBJ2-7; 7 bases map to TRBD1. The CDR3 has 15 residues. Germline V gives CDR1 SGHNT, CDR2 YYREEE (reference sequence). Trimming cost V 4 bases and J 5 bases; bases outside gene matches: 12. CDR3 in amino acids: CASSPGQTGWNEQYF. CDR3 sequence (DNA): TGTGCCAGCAGCCCGGGCCAGACAGGGTGGAACGAGCAGTACTTC.

The chain combines TRBV15 with TRBJ2-7; a weak D match, TRBD2 (5 bases). The V gene's germline CDR1 is LNHNV and CDR2 YYDKDF (reference sequence). V dropped 8 bases and J dropped 0 bases, with 11 bases sitting between them. The CDR3 spans 13 residues. This chain's CDR3 is CATGGPSSYEQYF. CDR3 sequence (DNA): TGTGCCACCGGAGGCCCAAGCTCCTACGAGCAGTACTTC.

V gene TRBV7-8 combines with J gene TRBJ1-5; D is perhaps TRBD1 (5 bases). Trimming removed 5 bases at V and 5 bases at J, with 13 bases between. Germline CDR1 reads SGHVS; CDR2 reads FQNEAQ. The CDR3 length is 14 residues. This CDR3 reads CASSPRGFYQPQHF. CDR3 bases: TGTGCCAGCAGCCCTAGGGGCTTTTATCAGCCCCAGCATTTT.

The chain carries TRBV4-2 and TRBJ2-1; 10 nucleotides match TRBD1. There are 13 residues in the CDR3. Trimming cost V 8 bases and J 3 bases; bases outside gene matches: 1. Germline CDR1 is LGHNA and CDR2 is YNFKEQ. As DNA, the CDR3 is TGTGCCAGCCGGGACAGGGGCTACAATGAGCAGTTCTTC. Its protein product is CASRDRGYNEQFF.